This note documents a single T cell receptor (beta chain) sequence. No antigen is known for it. No per-base quality is available; no much larger clone lies one base away. High-throughput TCR beta sequencing profiled peripheral blood CD8+ and CD4+ T cells from healthy donors, Susac syndrome patients and multiple sclerosis patients. The Susac syndrome patients fulfilled recently defined diagnostic criteria for either definite or probable disease. Bulk CD8+ and CD4+ T cells were purified by magnetic negative isolation, whereas CD8+ TEMRA cells were enriched by FACS. Blood was drawn into EDTA tubes, processed within 24 hours, and PBMCs were isolated by density gradient centrifugation. PBMCs intended for TCR sequencing were frozen in liquid nitrogen and were later thawed in a 37 degrees C water bath. The sorted or isolated CD4+, CD8+ and CD8+ TEMRA cells had a purity of 90% or higher. This specimen comes from a study of CD8 T cells in Susac syndrome (dated by TCRdb to between 2018 and 2021). Background for the entire study: Among the Susac syndrome patients who were sequenced, clinically active disease was present in more than 5 and clinical remission was observed in under ten. At the time of blood withdrawal, Susac syndrome patients were either therapy-naive, taking corticosteroids (with some also receiving IVIg), or on IVIg alone. Repertoire sequencing was used to test whether CD8+ T cell activation and differentiation in Susac syndrome was antigen driven. Study-wide findings and limitations: In patients with Susac syndrome, the CD4+ T cell repertoire showed no detectable clonal expansion. The study acknowledged that relatively few individuals were included in the TCR sequencing and HLA analysis.

The germline V gene (reference sequence) provides CDR1 LNHNV and CDR2 YYDKDF. Relative to germline, V is missing 3 bases and J is missing 6 bases, with 11 bases of the junction outside any gene match. Taken from cysteine to phenylalanine, the CDR3 has 16 residues. Of all the DNA, just the CDR3 is kept, 48 bases in frame from base 1. RNA was extracted with the RNeasy kit and roughly 0.5 to 1 ug was reverse transcribed using random hexamers. TCR beta CDR3 regions were amplified with the immunoSEQ multiplex PCR assay covering 54 Vbeta and 13 Jbeta segments. Bias from PCR amplification was corrected by using a synthetic template baseline for primer optimization and for computational correction. As for how the authors treated the data: Reads were annotated to V, D and J genes per IMGT and analyzed with immunoSEQ Analyzer, keeping only productive sequences. To calculate clonality, Shannon entropy was normalized by log2 of the number of productive unique sequences and then subtracted from one. For each patient and control, public and private clones were evaluated within the 100 most prevalent clones. A clone was defined as Susac-specific if it was absent from the healthy and MS cohorts, from 950 to 1,300 published viral clones and from other ImmuneACCESS disease sequences. In TCRdb, the public reads were trimmed at Q25 with fastp and aligned with MiXCR, with productive beta chains retained. Rows with a matching CDR3 protein are joined into one entry that keeps the most common DNA and genes. The V and J calls, along with clone size, are taken from TCRdb and not from the paper's own processing. This sample lists some 180,000 distinct CDR3 sequences; roughly 94% were detected once. The ten biggest clones cover 0.085% to 0.1% of the sample.

The chain employs TRBV15 and TRBJ1-1, and 9 junction bases match TRBD1. Sample: CD4+ T cells from PBMCs. This TCR derives from a human donor with Susac syndrome. The encoded CDR3 is CATSRSTGQGKAEAFF. The bases are TGTGCCACCAGCAGGTCTACCGGACAGGGGAAGGCTGAAGCTTTCTTT. Beyond the CDR3, the reference TRBV15 and TRBJ1-1 genes provide the residues; the full variable domain reads: DAMVIQNPRYQVTQFGKPVTLSCSQTLNHNVMYWYQQKSSQAPKLLFHYYDKDFNNEADTPDNFQSRRPNTSFCFLDIRSPGLGDTAMYLCATSRSTGQGKAEAFFGQGTRLTVV.